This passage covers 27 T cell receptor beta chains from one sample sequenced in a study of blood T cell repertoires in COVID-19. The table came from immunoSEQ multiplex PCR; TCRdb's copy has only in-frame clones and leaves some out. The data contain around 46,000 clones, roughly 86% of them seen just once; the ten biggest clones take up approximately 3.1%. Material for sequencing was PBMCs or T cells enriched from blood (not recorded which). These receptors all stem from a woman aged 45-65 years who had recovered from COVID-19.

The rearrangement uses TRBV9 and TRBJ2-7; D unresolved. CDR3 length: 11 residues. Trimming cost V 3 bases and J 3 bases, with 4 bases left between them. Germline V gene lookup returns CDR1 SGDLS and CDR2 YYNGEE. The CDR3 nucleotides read TGTGCCAGCAGCGCCTACTACGAGCAGTACTTC. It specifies CASSAYYEQYF.

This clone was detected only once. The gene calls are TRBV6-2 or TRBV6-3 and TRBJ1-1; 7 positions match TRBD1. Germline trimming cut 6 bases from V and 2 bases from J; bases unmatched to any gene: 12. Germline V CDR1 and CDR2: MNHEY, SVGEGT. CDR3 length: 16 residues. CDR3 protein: CASSNGGRGINTEAFF. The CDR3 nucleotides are TGTGCCAGCAGCAACGGGGGCAGGGGGATTAACACTGAAGCTTTCTTT.

The CDR3 here is CASSLDRDSGNTIYF. CDR3 coding DNA: TGTGCCAGCAGCTTAGACAGGGACTCTGGAAACACCATATATTTT. The rearrangement uses TRBV7-2 and TRBJ1-3; TRBD1 is a possible D gene (6 bases). V lost 1 base to trimming and J lost 0 bases, with 7 bases between them. The CDR3 has 15 residues. Germline V gives CDR1 SGHTA, CDR2 FQGNSA.

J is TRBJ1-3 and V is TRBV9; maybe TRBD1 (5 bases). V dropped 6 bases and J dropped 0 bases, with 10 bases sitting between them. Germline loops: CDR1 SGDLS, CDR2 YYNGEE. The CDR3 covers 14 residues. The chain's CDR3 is CASNPRDSGNTIYF. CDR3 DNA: TGTGCCAGCAACCCCAGGGACTCTGGAAACACCATATATTTT. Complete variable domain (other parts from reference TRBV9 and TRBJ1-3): DSGVTQTPKHLITATGQRVTLRCSPRSGDLSVYWYQQSLDQGLQFLIQYYNGEERAKGNILERFSAQQFPDLHSELNLSSLELGDSALYFCASNPRDSGNTIYFGEGSWLTVV.

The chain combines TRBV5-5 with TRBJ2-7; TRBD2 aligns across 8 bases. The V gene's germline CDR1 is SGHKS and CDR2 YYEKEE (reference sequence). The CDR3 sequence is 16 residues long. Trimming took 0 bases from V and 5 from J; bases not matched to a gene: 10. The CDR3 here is CASSLEPAGVGNEQYF. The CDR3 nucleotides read TGTGCCAGCAGCTTGGAGCCAGCGGGAGTAGGAAACGAGCAGTACTTC.

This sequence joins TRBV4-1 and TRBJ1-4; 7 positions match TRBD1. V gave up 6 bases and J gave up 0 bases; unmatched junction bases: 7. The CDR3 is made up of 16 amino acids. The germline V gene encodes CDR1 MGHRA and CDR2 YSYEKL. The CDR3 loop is CASSGDRRPTNEKLFF. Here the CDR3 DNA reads TGCGCCAGCAGTGGGGACAGACGCCCAACTAATGAAAAACTGTTTTTT.

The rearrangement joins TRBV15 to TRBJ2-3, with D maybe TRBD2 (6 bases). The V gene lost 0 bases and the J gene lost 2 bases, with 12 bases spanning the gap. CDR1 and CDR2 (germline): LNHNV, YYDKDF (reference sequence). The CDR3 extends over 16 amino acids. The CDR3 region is CATSRDYPGDTDTQYF. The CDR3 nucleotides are TGTGCCACCAGCAGAGATTATCCGGGAGACACAGATACGCAGTATTTT.

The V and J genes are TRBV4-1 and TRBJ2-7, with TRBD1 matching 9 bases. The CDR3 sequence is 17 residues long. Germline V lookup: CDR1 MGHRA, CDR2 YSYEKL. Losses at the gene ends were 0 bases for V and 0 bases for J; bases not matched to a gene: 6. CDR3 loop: CASSQDPGQGYSYEQYF. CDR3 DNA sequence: TGCGCCAGCAGCCAAGACCCCGGACAGGGGTACTCCTACGAGCAGTACTTC.

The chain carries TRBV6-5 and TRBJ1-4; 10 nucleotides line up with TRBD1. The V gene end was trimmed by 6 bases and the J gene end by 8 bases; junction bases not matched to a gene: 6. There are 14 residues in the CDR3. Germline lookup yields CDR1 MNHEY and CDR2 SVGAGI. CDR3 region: CASRWTGGIEKLFF. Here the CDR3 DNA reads TGTGCCAGCAGGTGGACAGGGGGAATCGAAAAACTGTTTTTT.

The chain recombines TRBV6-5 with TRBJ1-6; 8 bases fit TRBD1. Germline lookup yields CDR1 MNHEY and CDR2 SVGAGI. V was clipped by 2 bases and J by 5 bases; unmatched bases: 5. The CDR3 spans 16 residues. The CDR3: CASSYHGQGNNSPLHF. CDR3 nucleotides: TGTGCCAGCAGTTACCATGGACAGGGAAATAATTCACCCCTCCACTTT.

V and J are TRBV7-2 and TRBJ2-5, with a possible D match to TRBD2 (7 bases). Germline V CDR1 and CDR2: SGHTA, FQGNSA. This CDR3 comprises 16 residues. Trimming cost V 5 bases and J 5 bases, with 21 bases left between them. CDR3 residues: CASSLMGGANRETQYF. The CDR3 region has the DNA TGTGCCAGCAGCCTCATGGGGGGGGCCAATCGGGAGACCCAGTACTTC.

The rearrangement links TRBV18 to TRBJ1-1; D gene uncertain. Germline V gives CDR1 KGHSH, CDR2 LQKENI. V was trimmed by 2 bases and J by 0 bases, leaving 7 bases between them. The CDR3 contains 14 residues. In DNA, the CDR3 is TGTGCCAGCTCACCAACCGGGATGAACACTGAAGCTTTCTTT. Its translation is CASSPTGMNTEAFF.

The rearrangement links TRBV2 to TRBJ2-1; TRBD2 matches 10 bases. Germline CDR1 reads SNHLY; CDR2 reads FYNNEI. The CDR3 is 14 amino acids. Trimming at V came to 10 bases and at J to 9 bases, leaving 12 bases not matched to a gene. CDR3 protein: CATRLAGPEGEQFF. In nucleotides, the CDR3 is TGTGCCACCCGACTAGCGGGCCCTGAGGGTGAGCAGTTCTTC.

The CDR3 spells CASSYGSGGFSGYTF. CDR3 DNA: TGTGCCAGCAGTTATGGGTCAGGGGGCTTTAGTGGCTACACCTTC. The chain joins TRBV6-5 to TRBJ1-2; 8 bases align to TRBD1. J was trimmed by 7 bases and V by 3 bases; bases with no gene match: 10. The CDR3 is 15 residues long. The germline CDR1 and CDR2 sequences are MNHEY and SVGAGI.

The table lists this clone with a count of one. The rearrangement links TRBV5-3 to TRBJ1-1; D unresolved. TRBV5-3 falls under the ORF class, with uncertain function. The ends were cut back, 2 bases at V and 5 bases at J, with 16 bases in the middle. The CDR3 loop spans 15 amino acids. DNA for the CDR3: TGTGCCAGAAGCTTTAAGACTTACCCGAGGACTGAAGCTTTCTTT. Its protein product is CARSFKTYPRTEAFF.

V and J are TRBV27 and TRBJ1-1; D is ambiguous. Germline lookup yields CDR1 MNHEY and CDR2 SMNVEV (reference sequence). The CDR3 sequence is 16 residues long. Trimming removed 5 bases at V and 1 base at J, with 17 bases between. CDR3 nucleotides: TGTGCCAGCAGTATCCTATTTGCGGGCCCGAACACTGAAGCTTTCTTT. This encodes CASSILFAGPNTEAFF.

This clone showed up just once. The CDR3 loop is CASSPPGIPDRDAFF. In nucleotides, the CDR3 is TGTGCCAGCTCACCACCCGGAATTCCTGACAGGGACGCTTTCTTT. The chain couples TRBV18 to TRBJ1-1; 7 bases fit TRBD1. V shed 0 bases, J shed 11 bases, and the junction held 12 bases outside the gene matches. Germline V gene data show CDR1 as KGHSH and CDR2 as LQKENI. The CDR3 is made up of 15 amino acids.

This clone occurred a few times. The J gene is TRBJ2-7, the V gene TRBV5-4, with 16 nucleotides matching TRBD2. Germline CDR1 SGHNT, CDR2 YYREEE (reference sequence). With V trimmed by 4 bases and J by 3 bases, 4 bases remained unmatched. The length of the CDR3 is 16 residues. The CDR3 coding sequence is TGTGCCAGCAGCCCGGGACTAGCGGGGGGGAGCTACGAGCAGTACTTC. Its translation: CASSPGLAGGSYEQYF.

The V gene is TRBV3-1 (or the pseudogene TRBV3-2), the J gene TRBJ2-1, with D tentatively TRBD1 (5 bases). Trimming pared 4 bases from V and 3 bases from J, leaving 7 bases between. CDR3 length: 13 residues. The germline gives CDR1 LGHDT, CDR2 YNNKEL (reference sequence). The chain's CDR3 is CASSPGHYNEQFF. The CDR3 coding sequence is TGTGCCAGCAGCCCAGGACACTACAATGAGCAGTTCTTC.

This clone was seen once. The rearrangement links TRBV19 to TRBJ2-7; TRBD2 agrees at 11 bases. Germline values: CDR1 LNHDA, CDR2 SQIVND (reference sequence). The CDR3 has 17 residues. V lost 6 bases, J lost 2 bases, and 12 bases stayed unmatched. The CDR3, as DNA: TGTGCCAGTAGACCCAGAGCCGGGACTAGCGGCACCTACGAGCAGTACTTC. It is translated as CASRPRAGTSGTYEQYF.

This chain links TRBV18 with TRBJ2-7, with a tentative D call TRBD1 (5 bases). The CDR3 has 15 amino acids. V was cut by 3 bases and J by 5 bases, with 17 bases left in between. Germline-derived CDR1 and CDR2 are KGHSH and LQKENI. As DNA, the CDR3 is TGTGCCAGCTCACCTCCGACGGCGCCGGACAACGAGCAGTACTTC. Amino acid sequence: CASSPPTAPDNEQYF.

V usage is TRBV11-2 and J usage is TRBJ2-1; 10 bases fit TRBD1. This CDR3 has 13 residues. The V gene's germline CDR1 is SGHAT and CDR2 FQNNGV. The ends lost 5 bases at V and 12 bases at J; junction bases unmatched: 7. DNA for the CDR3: TGTGCCAGCAGCGCGGACAGGGGGTTCGTGCAGTTCTTC. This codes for CASSADRGFVQFF.

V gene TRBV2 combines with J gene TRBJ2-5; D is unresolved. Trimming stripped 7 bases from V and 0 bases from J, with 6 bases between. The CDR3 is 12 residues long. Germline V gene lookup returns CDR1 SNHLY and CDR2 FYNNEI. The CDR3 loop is CASNPDQETQYF. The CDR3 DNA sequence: TGTGCCAGCAATCCGGACCAAGAGACCCAGTACTTC.

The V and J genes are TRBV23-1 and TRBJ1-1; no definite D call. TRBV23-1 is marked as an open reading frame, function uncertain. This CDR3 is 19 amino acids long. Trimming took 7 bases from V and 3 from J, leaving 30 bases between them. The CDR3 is CASIPPEKVLPGGYTEAFF. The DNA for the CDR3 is TGCGCCAGCATCCCGCCGGAAAAAGTCCTACCCGGAGGGTACACTGAAGCTTTCTTT.

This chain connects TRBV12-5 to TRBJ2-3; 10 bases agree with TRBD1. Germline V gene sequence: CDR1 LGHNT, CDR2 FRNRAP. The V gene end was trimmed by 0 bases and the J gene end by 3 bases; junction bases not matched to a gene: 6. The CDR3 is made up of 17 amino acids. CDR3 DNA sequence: TGTGCTAGTGGTTTGGTATGGGACAGGGGTGGTACAGATACGCAGTATTTT. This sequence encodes CASGLVWDRGGTDTQYF.

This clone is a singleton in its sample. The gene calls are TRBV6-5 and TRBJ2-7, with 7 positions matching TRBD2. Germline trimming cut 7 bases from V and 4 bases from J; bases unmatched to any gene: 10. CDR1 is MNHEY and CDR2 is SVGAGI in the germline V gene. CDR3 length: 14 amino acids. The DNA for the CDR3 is TGTGCCAGCAACATAGCGGGTGTCTTGTACGAGCAGTACTTC. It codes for CASNIAGVLYEQYF.

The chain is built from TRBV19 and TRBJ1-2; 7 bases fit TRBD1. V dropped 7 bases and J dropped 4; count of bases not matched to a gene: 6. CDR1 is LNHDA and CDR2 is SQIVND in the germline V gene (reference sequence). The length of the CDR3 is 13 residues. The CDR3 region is CASKGGRSYGYTF. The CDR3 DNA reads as TGTGCCAGTAAAGGGGGCAGGTCCTATGGCTACACCTTC.